The 12 T cell receptor beta chains below come from one sample, sequenced in a study of T cells in Graves' hyperthyroidism and ophthalmopathy. Amplified TCR beta CDR3 regions derived from RNA transcripts. Using the HTBI primer set, a first-round RT-PCR was run on the TCR CDR3. TCRdb analysed the multiplex PCR reads with MiXCR anew, one entry per CDR3 protein. The repertoire has a few hundred thousand distinct CDR3 sequences, just over 45% of them found once; the top ten carry about 8%. The sample consisted of peripheral blood or thyroid tissue (not recorded which). These receptors all stem from a woman aged 18-30 years with Graves' hyperthyroidism.

The rearrangement links TRBV7-8 to TRBJ1-6, with D possibly matching TRBD1 (5 bases). The CDR3 is made up of 21 amino acids. Germline-derived CDR1 and CDR2 are SGHVS and FQNEAQ. Trimming took off 1 base at V and 0 bases at J, with 22 bases between the two ends. CDR3 in DNA: TGTGCCAGCAGCTTAGGAAGGGGTAGGACTAGCGGGAGCTCCTATAATTCACCCCTCCACTTT. Translation: CASSLGRGRTSGSSYNSPLHF.

The rearrangement links TRBV20-1 to TRBJ1-6; 7 bases fit TRBD1. V dropped 2 bases and J dropped 10; count of bases not matched to a gene: 14. The CDR3 spans 16 residues. Germline CDR1 DFQATT, CDR2 SNEGSKA (reference sequence). CDR3 protein: CSARLPLLAGGSPLHF. CDR3 bases: TGCAGTGCTAGACTCCCGCTACTGGCAGGGGGATCACCCCTCCACTTT.

This clonotype was seen repeatedly, ten times or more. The chain has TRBV20-1 and TRBJ1-1; D is ambiguous. This CDR3 is built from 14 residues. Trimming pared 0 bases from V and 0 bases from J, leaving 8 bases between. Germline values: CDR1 DFQATT, CDR2 SNEGSKA (reference sequence). The CDR3 DNA reads as TGCAGTGCTAGAGATCCTGTTATGAACACTGAAGCTTTCTTT. Translating it yields CSARDPVMNTEAFF.

The table lists this clonotype with many counts. The V call is TRBV20-1, the J call TRBJ1-3; perhaps TRBD1 as D (5 bases). This CDR3 contains 14 residues. CDR1 and CDR2 (germline): DFQATT, SNEGSKA (reference sequence). The V and J ends lost 0 bases and 1 base respectively, with 7 bases between them. CDR3 sequence (DNA): TGCAGTGCTAGAGAGGGGGGGTCTGGAAACACCATATATTTT. Amino acids: CSAREGGSGNTIYF.

This clonotype was seen only once. The chain employs TRBV7-3 and TRBJ2-7; tentative D call: TRBD2 (5 bases). Trimming shortened V by 3 bases and J by 5 bases, and 17 bases separated the two germline ends. Germline V lookup: CDR1 SGHTA, CDR2 FQGTGA. This CDR3 has 15 amino acids. DNA for the CDR3: TGTGCCAGCAGCTTCCCAATGAGGAGGCCAGACGAGCAGTACTTC. Protein product: CASSFPMRRPDEQYF.

This clonotype was recorded many times. The chain uses TRBV6-6 and TRBJ1-5; D is undetermined. Trimming cost V 5 bases and J 0 bases, with 14 bases left between them. CDR1 is MNHNY, CDR2 SVGAGI, per germline (reference sequence). This CDR3 is 16 amino acids long. Here the CDR3 DNA reads TGTGCCAGCAGTCCCCCCACACAATATAGCAATCAGCCCCAGCATTTT. This codes for CASSPPTQYSNQPQHF.

The rearrangement links TRBV6-6 to TRBJ1-2; D is uncertain. The V end lost 5 bases, the J end lost 5 bases, and 9 bases lay between the germline ends. This CDR3 comprises 12 residues. The V gene's germline CDR1 is MNHNY and CDR2 SVGAGI (reference sequence). CDR3 sequence reads: CASSPSDYGYTF. The DNA for the CDR3 is TGTGCCAGCAGTCCCAGCGATTATGGCTACACCTTC.

The rearrangement uses TRBV20-1 and TRBJ2-7; 9 nucleotides match TRBD2. From germline, CDR1 is DFQATT and CDR2 SNEGSKA (reference sequence). V was pared by 6 bases and J by 3 bases, with 12 bases of the junction left unmatched. The CDR3 extends over 15 amino acids. CDR3 bases: TGCAGTGCCAGCAGCTTCGCGCGGGAGGGCTACGAGCAGTACTTC. Amino acid sequence: CSASSFAREGYEQYF.

V gene TRBV20-1 combines with J gene TRBJ2-7, with 8 bases identical to TRBD2. This CDR3 has 14 residues. J gave up 6 bases and V 7 bases, and 14 bases lay outside the gene matches. The germline V gene encodes CDR1 DFQATT and CDR2 SNEGSKA (reference sequence). The chain's CDR3 is CSVGTSMGFGEQYF. The CDR3 region has the DNA TGCAGTGTCGGGACTAGTATGGGCTTTGGCGAGCAGTACTTC.

The chain combines TRBV20-1 with TRBJ1-6; 10 bases align to TRBD1. This CDR3 contains 14 residues. CDR1 and CDR2 (germline): DFQATT, SNEGSKA (reference sequence). Trimming took 4 bases from V and 9 from J; bases not matched to a gene: 6. The CDR3 DNA follows: TGCAGTGCTAAAGGGACAGGGGCAATTTCACCCCTCCACTTT. Translated: CSAKGTGAISPLHF.

This chain connects TRBV5-1 to TRBJ2-1, with a tentative D call TRBD2 (5 bases). Germline values: CDR1 SGHRS, CDR2 YFSETQ. Trimming shortened V by 1 base and J by 5 bases, and 10 bases separated the two germline ends. CDR3 length: 14 amino acids. Written as DNA, the CDR3 is TGCGCCAGCAGCTTGCACCGGGGTAACAATGAGCAGTTCTTC. Protein: CASSLHRGNNEQFF.

Comment on this clonotype: The junction shows a germline mismatch at one end, possibly a read error. The chain recombines TRBV6-1 with TRBJ2-7, with 15 bases lining up with TRBD2. Germline CDR1 MNHNS, CDR2 SASEGT. The CDR3 contains 15 residues. CDR3 loop: CAISGGLAGGQEQYF. CDR3 DNA sequence: TGTGCCATCAGTGGCGGACTAGCGGGAGGGCAAGAGCAGTACTTC.